The 4 T cell receptor beta chains listed next were all sequenced from one sample in a study of T cell changes during pregnancy in multiple sclerosis. Assay: immunoSEQ multiplex PCR; the TCRdb copy retains only in-frame clones and omits some. The sample lists roughly 61,000 clones; more than 75% were seen once. This specimen was peripheral blood, taken in the first trimester of pregnancy. The receptors stem from a female donor in good health, enrolled as a control in a pregnancy study.

J is TRBJ2-7 and V is TRBV5-1; 9 positions match TRBD2. The germline V gene encodes CDR1 SGHRS and CDR2 YFSETQ. The length of the CDR3 is 14 residues. V was pared by 4 bases and J by 3 bases, with 5 bases of the junction left unmatched. The CDR3 bases are TGCGCCAGCAGCCAAATGACTAGCGGCTACGAGCAGTACTTC. This codes for CASSQMTSGYEQYF.

The chain links TRBV7-3 to TRBJ1-5; TRBD1 matches at 8 bases. The CDR3 length is 14 residues. V gave up 5 bases and J gave up 6 bases; unmatched junction bases: 6. Germline CDR1 and CDR2: SGHTA and FQGTGA. The CDR3 DNA is TGTGCCAGCAGCCGAACAGGGGGGAGTCAGCCCCAGCATTTT. This gives the protein CASSRTGGSQPQHF.

The chain combines TRBV4-1 with TRBJ1-1; 7 bases are shared with TRBD1. The CDR3 totals 14 residues. Per germline, CDR1 MGHRA and CDR2 YSYEKL. V was pared by 3 bases and J by 1 base, with 2 bases of the junction left unmatched. The CDR3 spells CASSQQGGNTEAFF. The CDR3 bases are TGCGCCAGCAGCCAGCAGGGGGGGAACACTGAAGCTTTCTTT.

The chain employs TRBV5-1 and TRBJ2-5, with TRBD1 as a possible D gene (5 bases). The CDR3 sequence is 13 residues long. Germline V gene data show CDR1 as SGHRS and CDR2 as YFSETQ. The ends were cut back, 2 bases at V and 3 bases at J, with 8 bases in the middle. The DNA for the CDR3 is TGCGCCAGCAGCTTAGGGGAAAAAGAGACCCAGTACTTC. Protein: CASSLGEKETQYF. The variable domain in full, completed from reference TRBV5-1 and TRBJ2-5, reads KAGVTQTPRYLIKTRGQQVTLSCSPISGHRSVSWYQQTPGQGLQFLFEYFSETQRNKGNFPGRFSGRQFSNSRSEMNVSTLELGDSALYLCASSLGEKETQYFGPGTRLLVL.